The clone carrying this T cell receptor beta chain has at least ten counts. What it binds is unknown. This library used 300 to 500 ng RNA and molecular barcoded adaptors spanning alpha/delta and beta/gamma chains. TCRdb reprocessed the reads via MiXCR and lists one record per CDR3 protein. The data contain roughly 68,000 distinct CDR3 sequences, about 14% of them seen just once; the ten biggest clones take up 45%. The entry originates in a study of read filtering for tumor transcriptome and immune sequencing. Overall study: R-ISS stage counts were about eight for I, approximately 15 for II, six or seven for III.

Bone marrow was sampled from every patient at the time of active disease. Study findings and constraints: The CD138-negative fraction was mixed bone marrow immune cells, not pure T cells. Without single-read clonotypes, shared clonotype proportions correlated more between IR-seq and RNA-seq.

Germline V CDR1 and CDR2: MNHEY, SMNVEV (reference sequence). V was cut by 7 bases and J by 5 bases, with 14 bases left in between. The CDR3 loop spans 14 amino acids. This receptor was obtained from a donor at least 40 years old with multiple myeloma. This sequence joins TRBV27 and TRBJ2-2; possible D gene TRBD2, 6 bases. Sequencing used a population of CD138-negative cells sorted from bone marrow. In DNA, the CDR3 is TGTGCCAGCAAACCGGGACTTCCAACCGGGGAGCTGTTTTTT. Protein: CASKPGLPTGELFF.